This T cell receptor (beta chain) was profiled in a study of long-term antiretroviral therapy in people with HIV. As for the study in general: Of all samples, the earliest predate the 2015 immediate-ART recommendation by about a decade. Study-level findings and limits: ART adherence, viral resistance and therapy changes went undocumented. Repertoire composition at all time points was dominated by clones that had expanded before ART.

Between the trimmed V and J ends, which lost 4 bases and 15 bases, there was a span of 13 bases. CDR1 is SEHNR and CDR2 is FQNEAQ in the germline V gene (reference sequence). The CDR3 is 11 amino acids. The run of the v3.0 immunoSEQ assay was at survey level. Some clones are missing from TCRdb's copy, which holds only in-frame ones; the method was immunoSEQ multiplex PCR. The sample lists over 15,000 clones, around nine tenths occurring once. Points on this clone: Its antigen is as yet unknown.

Before they underwent DNA extraction, samples held about 1-10 million cryopreserved PBMC. This sequence was found in a middle-aged man with HIV. Here the sequenced sample was unsorted PBMCs, taken 0.5 years after starting antiretroviral therapy. This chain links TRBV7-9 with TRBJ2-1; a weak D match, TRBD1 (5 bases). For the CDR3, the DNA is TGTGCCAGCAGCTATGGGGCAGGGCGGTTCTTC. Protein sequence: CASSYGAGRFF.